The 25 T cell receptor beta chains below were found in one sample sequenced in a study of blood T cell repertoires in COVID-19. The protocol was immunoSEQ multiplex PCR, while the TCRdb copy is restricted to in-frame clones and leaves out a portion. This table has over 95,000 clones, around 79% appearing once. The sequencing input was peripheral blood. The receptors shown here come from a woman older than 75 with active or convalescent COVID-19.

Many counts were recorded for this clone. The rearrangement uses TRBV18 and TRBJ1-1; TRBD1 might be the D (6 bases). Germline CDR1 is KGHSH and CDR2 is LQKENI. Trimming removed 3 bases at V and 5 bases at J, with 16 bases between. The length of the CDR3 is 15 residues. CDR3 protein: CASSPRPGGATEAFF. CDR3 bases: TGTGCCAGCTCACCCCGCCCGGGGGGGGCGACTGAAGCTTTCTTT.

This clone showed up just once. The chain links TRBV29-1 to TRBJ1-1, with a tentative D call TRBD1 (6 bases). CDR3 length: 13 amino acids. The germline V gene encodes CDR1 SQVTM and CDR2 ANQGSEA. Trimming pared 7 bases from V and 0 bases from J, leaving 12 bases between. Here the CDR3 DNA reads TGCAGCGCCCGACAGGTGATGAACACTGAAGCTTTCTTT. Translating gives CSARQVMNTEAFF. The full variable domain, in which reference TRBV29-1 and TRBJ1-1 provide the parts outside the CDR3, is SAVISQKPSRDICQRGTSLTIQCQVDSQVTMMFWYRQQPGQSLTLIATANQGSEATYESGFVIDKFPISRPNLTFSTLTVSNMSPEDSSIYLCSARQVMNTEAFFGQGTRLTVV.

The chain couples TRBV18 to TRBJ2-1; 8 bases map to TRBD2. The CDR3 is 16 residues long. The germline V gene encodes CDR1 KGHSH and CDR2 LQKENI. V was clipped by 3 bases and J by 5 bases; unmatched bases: 9. CDR3 DNA sequence: TGTGCCAGCTCACCGTCAGCGGGAGTAATCCACAATGAGCAGTTCTTC. This codes for CASSPSAGVIHNEQFF. The full variable domain, rest sourced from reference TRBV18 and TRBJ2-1, is NAGVMQNPRHLVRRRGQEARLRCSPMKGHSHVYWYRQLPEEGLKFMVYLQKENIIDESGMPKERFSAEFPKEGPSILRIQQVVRGDSAAYFCASSPSAGVIHNEQFFGPGTRLTVL.

This clone was counted ten times or more. This sequence joins TRBV7-9 and TRBJ1-5, with 10 bases fitting TRBD1. CDR3 length: 18 amino acids. The V segment lost 1 base and the J segment 4 bases; nucleotides outside the gene matches: 10. Germline assignment: CDR1 SEHNR and CDR2 FQNEAQ (reference sequence). The CDR3 loop is CASSLGGTGVLKNQPQHF. DNA for the CDR3: TGTGCCAGCAGCTTAGGGGGGACAGGGGTACTGAAGAATCAGCCCCAGCATTTT.

This clone was counted between two and nine times. The chain joins TRBV21-1 to TRBJ2-7; the table's D call of TRBD1 was not tested on the DNA. TRBV21-1 is a pseudogene segment. The CDR3 consists of 15 residues. CDR3 amino acids: CASSPGGTGPYEQYF. The CDR3 DNA reads as TGTGCCAGCAGCCCGGGTGGGACAGGGCCCTACGAGCAGTACTTC.

This rearrangement joins TRBV19 to TRBJ2-5, with 7 bases aligning to TRBD1. The J segment lost 3 bases and the V segment lost 5 bases, leaving 6 bases of the junction unmatched. Germline V CDR1 and CDR2: LNHDA, SQIVND (reference sequence). The CDR3 extends over 14 amino acids. In DNA, the CDR3 is TGTGCCAGTAGTGAAATGACAGGGAAAGAGACCCAGTACTTC. The encoded protein is CASSEMTGKETQYF.

The chain's CDR3 is CASTKDPGSRYDQYF. The CDR3 nucleotides read TGTGCCAGCACAAAAGATCCAGGGTCTCGGTATGACCAGTACTTC. J is TRBJ2-5 and V is TRBV28, with D possibly being TRBD1 (5 bases). Trimming took 7 bases from V and 10 from J, leaving 25 bases between them. This CDR3 contains 15 residues. CDR1 is MDHEN, CDR2 SYDVKM, per germline. The variable domain in full, completed from reference TRBV28 and TRBJ2-5, reads DVKVTQSSRYLVKRTGEKVFLECVQDMDHENMFWYRQDPGLGLRLIYFSYDVKMKEKGDIPEGYSVSREKKERFSLILESASTNQTSMYLCASTKDPGSRYDQYFGPGTRLLVL.

The CDR3: CASRGLAEYNEQFF. The CDR3 nucleotides read TGTGCCAGCAGAGGACTAGCGGAGTACAATGAGCAGTTCTTC. The rearrangement uses TRBV6-5 and TRBJ2-1; 10 bases map to TRBD2. V dropped 6 bases and J dropped 4; count of bases not matched to a gene: 3. CDR3 length: 14 amino acids. The germline gives CDR1 MNHEY, CDR2 SVGAGI.

The rearrangement links TRBV7-2 to TRBJ2-7; 7 bases line up with TRBD2. Germline V CDR1 and CDR2: SGHTA, FQGNSA. J gave up 4 bases and V 2 bases, and 8 bases lay outside the gene matches. The CDR3 contains 15 residues. CDR3: CASSLSPGGRYEQYF. In DNA, the CDR3 is TGTGCCAGCAGCTTAAGTCCAGGCGGGAGATACGAGCAGTACTTC.

This sequence joins TRBV5-1 and TRBJ2-7; TRBD1 agrees at 7 bases. Germline assignment: CDR1 SGHRS and CDR2 YFSETQ. The ends lost 3 bases at V and 1 base at J; junction bases unmatched: 10. The CDR3 runs 16 residues. CDR3 region: CASSSGQARLSYEQYF. The CDR3 nucleotides are TGCGCCAGCAGCTCCGGACAGGCCCGGCTTTCCTACGAGCAGTACTTC.

This clone is a singleton in its sample. An end of the junction differs from the germline gene, which may be a read error. This sequence joins TRBV6-5 and TRBJ1-4; the match to TRBD1 covers 7 bases. Per the germline V gene, CDR1 is MNHEY and CDR2 is SVGAGI. The CDR3 has 15 residues. The CDR3 DNA reads TGTGCCAGCAGGTACTCACAGGGGACTAATGAAAAACTGTTTTTT. Protein product: CASRYSQGTNEKLFF.

This sequence joins TRBV18 and TRBJ2-5; D is possibly TRBD1 (5 bases). V was shortened by 0 bases and J by 1 base, with 9 bases between the two germline ends. The CDR3 consists of 15 residues. Per germline, CDR1 KGHSH and CDR2 LQKENI. The CDR3 region has the DNA TGTGCCAGCTCACCACCAGCAGGGCTCCAAGAGACCCAGTACTTC. Its translation: CASSPPAGLQETQYF.

This clone was picked up one time. The gene calls are TRBV5-6 and TRBJ2-7; 7 bases align to TRBD2. Germline trimming cut 4 bases from V and 3 bases from J; bases unmatched to any gene: 10. CDR1 is SGHDT, CDR2 YYEEEE, per germline. The CDR3 spans 15 residues. The CDR3 sequence: CASSPGWGGIYEQYF. DNA for the CDR3: TGTGCCAGCAGCCCCGGGTGGGGGGGGATCTACGAGCAGTACTTC.

This clone was observed once. The rearrangement uses TRBV16 and TRBJ1-4; D gene ambiguous. The germline V gene encodes CDR1 KGHSY and CDR2 FQNENV. The CDR3 has 15 residues. Trimming took off 4 bases at V and 8 bases at J, with 17 bases between the two ends. The CDR3 DNA is TGTGCCAGCAGCCTCGAGGGAGGGCGGAACGAAAAACTGTTTTTT. It yields the protein CASSLEGGRNEKLFF.

Remarks on this clone: The same CDR3 arises from other DNA sequences in this sample as well. This chain connects TRBV19 to TRBJ2-5; D uncertain. The CDR3 contains 13 residues. Per the germline V gene, CDR1 is LNHDA and CDR2 is SQIVND (reference sequence). The V gene lost 1 base and the J gene lost 1 base, with 4 bases spanning the gap. The CDR3 region is CASSIGLQETQYF. The CDR3 bases are TGTGCCAGTAGTATAGGACTCCAAGAGACCCAGTACTTC.

The chain employs TRBV5-5 and TRBJ2-6, with a tentative D call TRBD1 (5 bases). V was pared by 6 bases and J by 0 bases, with 10 bases between. Germline CDR1 SGHKS, CDR2 YYEKEE (reference sequence). The CDR3 extends over 15 amino acids. The CDR3 spells CASTQVLSGANVLTF. The CDR3 region has the DNA TGTGCCAGCACACAGGTCCTCTCTGGGGCCAACGTCCTGACTTTC.

This clone was seen a handful of times. The chain links TRBV7-9 to TRBJ1-1; D possibly corresponds to TRBD1 (5 bases). Germline V gene sequence: CDR1 SEHNR, CDR2 FQNEAQ (reference sequence). This CDR3 is built from 15 residues. V lost 3 bases and J 1 base, leaving 12 bases between the germline ends. The CDR3 DNA follows: TGTGCCAGCAGCTTGCAGATGGGGCCGAACACTGAAGCTTTCTTT. This sequence encodes CASSLQMGPNTEAFF.

The chain recombines TRBV10-3 with TRBJ2-3, with 7 positions matching TRBD1. Unmatched junction bases numbered 11, after V lost 6 bases and J lost 8 bases. In germline, CDR1 is ENHRY, CDR2 SYGVKD. The CDR3 has 14 residues. The CDR3 is CAISEQQGLGTQYF. The DNA of the CDR3 is TGTGCCATCAGCGAGCAACAGGGGTTGGGTACGCAGTATTTT.

The J gene is TRBJ2-5, the V gene TRBV4-1, with 7 bases lining up with TRBD2. In germline, CDR1 is MGHRA, CDR2 YSYEKL. This CDR3 has 13 residues. V lost 3 bases, J lost 3 bases, and 1 base stayed unmatched. CDR3 protein: CASSHGGEETQYF. The CDR3 bases are TGCGCCAGCAGCCATGGGGGGGAAGAGACCCAGTACTTC.

This clone was counted a few times. This rearrangement joins TRBV2 to TRBJ2-2; the match to TRBD1 covers 8 bases. CDR1 is SNHLY and CDR2 is FYNNEI in the germline V gene. V trimming: 7 bases; J trimming: 8 bases; junction bases outside the gene matches: 12. This CDR3 contains 15 residues. The CDR3 is CASKGTGVHSGELFF. Written as DNA, the CDR3 is TGTGCCAGCAAAGGGACAGGAGTACATTCGGGGGAGCTGTTTTTT.

The chain joins TRBV2 to TRBJ2-6; a possible D gene is TRBD1 (5 bases). The V and J ends lost 6 bases and 3 bases respectively, with 6 bases between them. The CDR3 length is 13 residues. In germline, CDR1 is SNHLY, CDR2 FYNNEI. The CDR3 protein is CASSRDGANVLTF. The CDR3 DNA sequence: TGTGCCAGCAGCAGGGATGGGGCCAACGTCCTGACTTTC.

In its sample, this clone was seen a few times. The V gene is TRBV6-4, the J gene TRBJ2-2; the match to TRBD1 covers 11 bases. The CDR3 runs to 14 residues. V shed 6 bases, J shed 5 bases, and the junction held 2 bases outside the gene matches. Germline-derived CDR1 and CDR2 are MRHNA and SNTAGT. In nucleotides, the CDR3 is TGTGCCAGCAGAGGACAGGGGGCGACCGGGGAGCTGTTTTTT. Encoded protein: CASRGQGATGELFF.

This clone was seen once. Compared with germline, one end of the junction differs, possibly owing to a read error. CDR3 coding DNA: TGTGCCAGCAGCTTGGCCGGACAGGGTTTTAACACTGAAGCTTTCTTT. Its protein is CASSLAGQGFNTEAFF. The chain employs TRBV5-1 and TRBJ1-1; 8 nucleotides match TRBD1. Germline V CDR1 and CDR2: SGHRS, YFSETQ. The CDR3 spans 16 residues.

The chain uses TRBV5-6 and TRBJ2-3, with 13 positions matching TRBD2. Trimming removed 8 bases from V and 0 bases from J; junction bases left unmatched: 12. This CDR3 has 18 residues. Germline V gene data show CDR1 as SGHDT and CDR2 as YYEEEE. DNA of the CDR3: TGTGCCAGAAAGAATGGACTAGCGGGGGAAACTAGCACAGATACGCAGTATTTT. It yields the protein CARKNGLAGETSTDTQYF.

CDR3 DNA: TGTGCCATCAGTGAGGGGCTGGAAAGGGGGTTAGGAGAAGCTTTCTTT. It yields the protein CAISEGLERGLGEAFF. The V call is TRBV10-3, the J call TRBJ1-1; D may be TRBD1 (6 bases). From germline, CDR1 is ENHRY and CDR2 SYGVKD. The germline V and J ends were trimmed by 2 bases and 8 bases, with 21 bases remaining between them. This CDR3 has 16 residues.